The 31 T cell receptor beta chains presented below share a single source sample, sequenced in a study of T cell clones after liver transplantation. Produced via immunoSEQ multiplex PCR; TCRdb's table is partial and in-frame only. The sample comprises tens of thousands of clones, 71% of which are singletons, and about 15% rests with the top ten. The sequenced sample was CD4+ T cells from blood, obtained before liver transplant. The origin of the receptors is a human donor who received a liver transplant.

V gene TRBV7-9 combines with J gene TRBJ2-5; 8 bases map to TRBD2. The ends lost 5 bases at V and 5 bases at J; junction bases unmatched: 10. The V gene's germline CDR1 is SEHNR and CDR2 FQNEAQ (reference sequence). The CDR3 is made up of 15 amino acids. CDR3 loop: CASSPLAGFGETQYF. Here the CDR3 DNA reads TGTGCCAGCAGCCCGTTAGCGGGGTTTGGCGAGACCCAGTACTTC.

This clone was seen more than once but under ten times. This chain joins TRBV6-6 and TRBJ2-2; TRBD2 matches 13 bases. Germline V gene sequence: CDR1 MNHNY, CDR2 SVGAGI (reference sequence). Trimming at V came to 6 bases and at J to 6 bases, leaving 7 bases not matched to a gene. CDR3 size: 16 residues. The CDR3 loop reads CASSQTSGGSAGELFF. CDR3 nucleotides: TGTGCCAGCAGCCAGACTAGCGGGGGGAGTGCCGGGGAGCTGTTTTTT.

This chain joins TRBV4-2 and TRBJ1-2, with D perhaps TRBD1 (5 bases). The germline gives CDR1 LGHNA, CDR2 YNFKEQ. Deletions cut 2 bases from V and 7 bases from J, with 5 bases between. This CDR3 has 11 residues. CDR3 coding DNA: TGTGCCAGCAGCCAACAGGGTGGCTACACCTTC. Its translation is CASSQQGGYTF.

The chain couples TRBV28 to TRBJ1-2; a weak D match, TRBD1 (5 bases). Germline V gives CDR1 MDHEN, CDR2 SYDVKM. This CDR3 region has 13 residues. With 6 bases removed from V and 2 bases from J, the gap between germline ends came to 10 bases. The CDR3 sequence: CASSRGVNYGYTF. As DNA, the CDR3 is TGTGCCAGCAGCCGGGGGGTAAACTATGGCTACACCTTC.

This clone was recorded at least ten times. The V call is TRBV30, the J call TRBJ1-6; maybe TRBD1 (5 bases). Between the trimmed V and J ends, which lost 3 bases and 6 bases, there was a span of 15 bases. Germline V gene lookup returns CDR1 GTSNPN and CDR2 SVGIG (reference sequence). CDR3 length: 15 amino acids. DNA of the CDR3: TGTGCCTGGAGCCCACCGGGGGACCTTAATTCACCCCTCCACTTT. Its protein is CAWSPPGDLNSPLHF.

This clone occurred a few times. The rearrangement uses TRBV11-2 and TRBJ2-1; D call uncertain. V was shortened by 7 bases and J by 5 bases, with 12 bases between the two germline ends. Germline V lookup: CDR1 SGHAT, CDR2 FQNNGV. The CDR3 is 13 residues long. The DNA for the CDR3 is TGTGCCAGCACCCTACTAAGGAACAATGAGCAGTTCTTC. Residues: CASTLLRNNEQFF.

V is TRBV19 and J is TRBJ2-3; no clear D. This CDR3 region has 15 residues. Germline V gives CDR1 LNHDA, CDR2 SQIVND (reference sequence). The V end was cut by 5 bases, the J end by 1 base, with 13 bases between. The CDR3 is CASSETLGRTDTQYF. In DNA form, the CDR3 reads TGTGCCAGTAGTGAAACCCTAGGCCGCACAGATACGCAGTATTTT. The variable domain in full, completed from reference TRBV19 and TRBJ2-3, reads DGGITQSPKYLFRKEGQNVTLSCEQNLNHDAMYWYRQDPGQGLRLIYYSQIVNDFQKGDIAEGYSVSREKKESFPLTVTSAQKNPTAFYLCASSETLGRTDTQYFGPGTRLTVL.

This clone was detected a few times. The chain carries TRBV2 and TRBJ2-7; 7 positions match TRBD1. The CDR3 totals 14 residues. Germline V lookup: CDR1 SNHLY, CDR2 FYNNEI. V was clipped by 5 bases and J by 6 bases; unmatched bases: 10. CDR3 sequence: CASSYLGTAIEQYF. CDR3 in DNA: TGTGCCAGCAGTTACCTCGGGACAGCTATCGAGCAGTACTTC. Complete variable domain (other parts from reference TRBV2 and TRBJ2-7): EPEVTQTPSHQVTQMGQEVILRCVPISNHLYFYWYRQILGQKVEFLVSFYNNEISEKSEIFDDQFSVERPDGSNFTLKIRSTKLEDSAMYFCASSYLGTAIEQYFGPGTRLTVT.

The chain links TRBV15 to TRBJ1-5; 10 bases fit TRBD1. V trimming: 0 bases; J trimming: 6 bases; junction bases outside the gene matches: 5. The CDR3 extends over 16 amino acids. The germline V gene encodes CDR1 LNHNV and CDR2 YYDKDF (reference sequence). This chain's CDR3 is CATSRDLGQGLQPQHF. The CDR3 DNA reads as TGTGCCACCAGCAGAGATCTGGGACAGGGGCTTCAGCCCCAGCATTTT.

CDR3 protein: CASSPPGQGRVNTEAFF. The CDR3 DNA sequence: TGTGCCAGCTCACCACCGGGGCAGGGGAGAGTGAACACTGAAGCTTTCTTT. The J gene is TRBJ1-1, the V gene TRBV18; maybe TRBD1 (6 bases). This CDR3 region has 17 residues. Between the trimmed V and J ends, which lost 0 bases and 0 bases, there was a span of 14 bases. The germline gives CDR1 KGHSH, CDR2 LQKENI.

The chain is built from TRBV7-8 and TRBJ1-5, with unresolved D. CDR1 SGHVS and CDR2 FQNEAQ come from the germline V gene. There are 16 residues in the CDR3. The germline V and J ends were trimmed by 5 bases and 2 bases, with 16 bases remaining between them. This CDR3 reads CASSPSELAGNQPQHF. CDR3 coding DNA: TGTGCCAGCAGCCCCTCAGAGCTCGCGGGCAATCAGCCCCAGCATTTT.

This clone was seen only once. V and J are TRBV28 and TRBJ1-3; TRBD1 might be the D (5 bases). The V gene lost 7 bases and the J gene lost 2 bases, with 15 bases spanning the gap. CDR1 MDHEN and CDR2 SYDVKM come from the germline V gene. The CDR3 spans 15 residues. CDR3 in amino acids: CASTVRRGTGNTIYF. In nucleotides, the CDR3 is TGTGCCAGCACCGTTAGACGGGGGACTGGAAACACCATATATTTT.

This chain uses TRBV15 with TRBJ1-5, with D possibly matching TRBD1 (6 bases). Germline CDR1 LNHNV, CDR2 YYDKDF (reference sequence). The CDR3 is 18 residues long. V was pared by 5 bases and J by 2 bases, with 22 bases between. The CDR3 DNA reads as TGTGCCACCAGCGAATCCCCGGGACAAGGAAGTGGCAATCAGCCCCAGCATTTT. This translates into CATSESPGQGSGNQPQHF.

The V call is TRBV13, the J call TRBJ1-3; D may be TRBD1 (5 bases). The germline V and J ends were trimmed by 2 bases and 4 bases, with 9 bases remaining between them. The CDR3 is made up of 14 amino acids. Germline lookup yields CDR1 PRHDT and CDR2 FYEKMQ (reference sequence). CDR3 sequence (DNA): TGTGCCAGCAGCTTAAACAGGCTGGGAAACACCATATATTTT. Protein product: CASSLNRLGNTIYF.

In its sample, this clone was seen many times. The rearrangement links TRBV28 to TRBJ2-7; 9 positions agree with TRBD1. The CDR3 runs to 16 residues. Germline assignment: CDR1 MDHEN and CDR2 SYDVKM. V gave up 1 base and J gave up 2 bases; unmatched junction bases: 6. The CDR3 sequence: CASSLLGGTGTYEQYF. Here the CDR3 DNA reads TGTGCCAGCAGTTTATTGGGAGGGACAGGGACCTACGAGCAGTACTTC. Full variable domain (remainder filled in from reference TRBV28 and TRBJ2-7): DVKVTQSSRYLVKRTGEKVFLECVQDMDHENMFWYRQDPGLGLRLIYFSYDVKMKEKGDIPEGYSVSREKKERFSLILESASTNQTSMYLCASSLLGGTGTYEQYFGPGTRLTVT.

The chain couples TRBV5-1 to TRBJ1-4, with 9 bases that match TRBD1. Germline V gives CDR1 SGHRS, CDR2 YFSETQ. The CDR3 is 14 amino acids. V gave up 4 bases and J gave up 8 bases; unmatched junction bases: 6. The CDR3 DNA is TGCGCCAGCAGCGCGGGACAGGGTGGAGAAAAACTGTTTTTT. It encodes CASSAGQGGEKLFF.

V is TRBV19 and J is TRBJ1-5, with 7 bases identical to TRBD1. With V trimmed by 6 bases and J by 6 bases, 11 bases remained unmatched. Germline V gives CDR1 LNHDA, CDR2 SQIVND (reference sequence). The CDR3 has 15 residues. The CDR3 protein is CASRGFDRDIQPQHF. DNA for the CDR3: TGTGCCAGTAGGGGATTCGACAGGGATATTCAGCCCCAGCATTTT.

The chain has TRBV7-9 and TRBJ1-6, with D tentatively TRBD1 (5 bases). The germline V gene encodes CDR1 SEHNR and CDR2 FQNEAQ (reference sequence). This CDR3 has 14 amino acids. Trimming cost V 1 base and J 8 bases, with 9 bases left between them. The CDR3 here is CASSLDGGDSPLHF. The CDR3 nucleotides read TGTGCCAGCAGCTTAGACGGGGGGGATTCACCCCTCCACTTT.

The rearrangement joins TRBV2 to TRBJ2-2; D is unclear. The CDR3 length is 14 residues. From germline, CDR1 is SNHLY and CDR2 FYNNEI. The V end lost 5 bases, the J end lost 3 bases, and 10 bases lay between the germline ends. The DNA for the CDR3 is TGTGCCAGCAGTCGGCAGGCCCACACCGGGGAGCTGTTTTTT. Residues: CASSRQAHTGELFF.

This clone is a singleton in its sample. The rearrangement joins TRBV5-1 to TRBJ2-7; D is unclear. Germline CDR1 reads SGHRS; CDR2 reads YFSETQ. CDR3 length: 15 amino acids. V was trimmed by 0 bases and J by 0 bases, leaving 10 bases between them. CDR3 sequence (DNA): TGCGCCAGCAGCTTGGGGGTCCGGGTCTCCTACGAGCAGTACTTC. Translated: CASSLGVRVSYEQYF.

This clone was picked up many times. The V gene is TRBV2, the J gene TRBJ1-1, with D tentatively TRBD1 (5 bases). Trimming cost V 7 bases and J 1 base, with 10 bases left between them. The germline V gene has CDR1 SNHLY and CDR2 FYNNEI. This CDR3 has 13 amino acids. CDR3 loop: CASIREGNTEAFF. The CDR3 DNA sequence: TGTGCCAGCATCAGGGAGGGGAACACTGAAGCTTTCTTT.

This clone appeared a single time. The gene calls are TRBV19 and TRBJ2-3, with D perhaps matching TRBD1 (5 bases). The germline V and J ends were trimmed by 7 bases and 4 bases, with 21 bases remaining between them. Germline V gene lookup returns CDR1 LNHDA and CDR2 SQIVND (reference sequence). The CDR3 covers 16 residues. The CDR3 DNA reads TGTGCCAGTACTGATGGGTGGGCAGGGTTACCAGATACGCAGTATTTT. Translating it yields CASTDGWAGLPDTQYF.

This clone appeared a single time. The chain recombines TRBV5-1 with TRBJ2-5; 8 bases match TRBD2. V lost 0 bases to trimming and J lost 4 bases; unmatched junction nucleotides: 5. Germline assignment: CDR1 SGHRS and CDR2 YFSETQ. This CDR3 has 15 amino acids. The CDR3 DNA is TGCGCCAGCAGCTTGGCAAGCGGGAGTTTAGAGACCCAGTACTTC. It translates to CASSLASGSLETQYF. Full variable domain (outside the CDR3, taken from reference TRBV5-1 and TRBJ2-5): KAGVTQTPRYLIKTRGQQVTLSCSPISGHRSVSWYQQTPGQGLQFLFEYFSETQRNKGNFPGRFSGRQFSNSRSEMNVSTLELGDSALYLCASSLASGSLETQYFGPGTRLLVL.

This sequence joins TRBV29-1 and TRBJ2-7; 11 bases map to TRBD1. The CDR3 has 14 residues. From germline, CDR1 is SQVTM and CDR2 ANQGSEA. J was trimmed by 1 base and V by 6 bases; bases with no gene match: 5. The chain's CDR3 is CSVRTGGSSYEQYF. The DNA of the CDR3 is TGCAGCGTGCGGACAGGGGGCAGTTCCTACGAGCAGTACTTC.

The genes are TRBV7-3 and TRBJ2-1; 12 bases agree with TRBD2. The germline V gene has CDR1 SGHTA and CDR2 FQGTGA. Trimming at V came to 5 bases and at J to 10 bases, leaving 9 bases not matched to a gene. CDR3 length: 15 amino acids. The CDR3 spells CASSTSSGGAREQFF. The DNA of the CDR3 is TGTGCCAGCAGCACCTCTAGCGGGGGGGCGAGGGAGCAGTTCTTC. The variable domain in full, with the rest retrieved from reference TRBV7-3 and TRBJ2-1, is GAGVSQTPSNKVTEKGKYVELRCDPISGHTALYWYRQSLGQGPEFLIYFQGTGAADDSGLPNDRFFAVRPEGSVSTLKIQRTERGDSAVYLCASSTSSGGAREQFFGPGTRLTVL.

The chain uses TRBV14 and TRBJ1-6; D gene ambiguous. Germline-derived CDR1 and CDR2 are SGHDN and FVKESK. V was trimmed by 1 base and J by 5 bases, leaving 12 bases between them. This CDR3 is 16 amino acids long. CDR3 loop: CASSQGRTENNSPLHF. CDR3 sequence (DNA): TGTGCCAGCAGCCAAGGGAGGACGGAGAATAATTCACCCCTCCACTTT.

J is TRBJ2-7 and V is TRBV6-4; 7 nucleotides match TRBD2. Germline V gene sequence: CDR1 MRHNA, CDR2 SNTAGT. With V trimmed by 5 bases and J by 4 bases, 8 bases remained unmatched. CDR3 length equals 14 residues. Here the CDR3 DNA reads TGTGCCAGCAGTCCCTTAGCGGGTGCGTACGAGCAGTACTTC. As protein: CASSPLAGAYEQYF.

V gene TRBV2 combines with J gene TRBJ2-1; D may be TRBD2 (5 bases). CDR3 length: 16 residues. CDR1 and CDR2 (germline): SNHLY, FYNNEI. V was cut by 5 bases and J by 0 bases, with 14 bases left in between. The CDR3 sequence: CASSRSDSSSYNEQFF. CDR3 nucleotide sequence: TGTGCCAGCAGTCGTTCGGACTCCAGCTCCTACAATGAGCAGTTCTTC.

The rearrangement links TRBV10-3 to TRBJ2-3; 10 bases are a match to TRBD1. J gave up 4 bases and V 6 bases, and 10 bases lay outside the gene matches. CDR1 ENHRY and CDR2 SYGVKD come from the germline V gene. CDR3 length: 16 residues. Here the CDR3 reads CAIRLGGTGEADTQYF. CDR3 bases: TGTGCCATCAGACTTGGAGGGACAGGGGAGGCAGATACGCAGTATTTT.

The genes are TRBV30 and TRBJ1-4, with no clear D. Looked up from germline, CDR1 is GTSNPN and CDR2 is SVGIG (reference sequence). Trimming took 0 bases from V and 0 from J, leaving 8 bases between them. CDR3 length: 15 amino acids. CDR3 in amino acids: CAWSVPGPTNEKLFF. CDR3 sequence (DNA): TGTGCCTGGAGTGTACCGGGTCCAACTAATGAAAAACTGTTTTTT.

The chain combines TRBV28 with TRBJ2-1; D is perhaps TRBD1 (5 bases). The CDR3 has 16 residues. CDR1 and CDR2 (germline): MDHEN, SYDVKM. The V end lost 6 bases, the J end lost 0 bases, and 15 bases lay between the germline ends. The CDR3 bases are TGTGCCAGCAGCTCATCGTGGGGCAGCTCCTACAATGAGCAGTTCTTC. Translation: CASSSSWGSSYNEQFF.